This T cell receptor (beta chain) was observed in a study of blood T cell repertoires in COVID-19. Study-level background: The study drew acute and convalescent COVID-19 samples from the United States, Italy and Spain.

In the original processing: For nucleated cells, counts were estimated from reference gene primer amplification. Measured with immunoSEQ multiplex PCR; TCRdb has only the in-frame clones, and not every one. V, J and clone size reflect that table, while D and trimming were determined from the DNA. The profile shows fewer than 350,000 clones, less than 85% of them singletons. Trimming stripped 4 bases from V and 9 bases from J, with 19 bases between. From germline, CDR1 is SNHLY and CDR2 FYNNEI. There are 15 residues in the CDR3. Grouping used clinical history reported by participants in a survey and questionnaire. Exposed participants encountered a COVID-19 case during the 2 weeks preceding study entry.

The chain has TRBV2 and TRBJ1-5, with D possibly TRBD1 on 5 matching bases. Sequencing was done on a sample of PBMCs or T cells enriched from blood (not recorded which). This clonotype was sampled from a woman under 40 who had been exposed to COVID-19. CDR3 nucleotide sequence: TGTGCCAGCAGTGGATTAGGGGCTGGGTTGGGGCCCCAGCATTTT. Encoded protein: CASSGLGAGLGPQHF.